A selection of T cell receptor beta chains follows, all from one sample in a study of T-cell memory formation after mild COVID-19. MiXCR, run by TCRdb on the 5' RACE reads, gives a single entry per CDR3 protein. The sample shows 150,000 to 200,000 distinct CDR3 sequences, around 10% of them seen only once. The sample was PBMCs or a T cell subset sorted from them (not recorded which). The receptors were gathered from a man between 18 and 29 years old who had mild COVID-19 (a few samples of this study predate the infection). Cell type and time point are not known. Both conserved end residues are part of each CDR3. The order of the fields is V gene, D gene, J gene, clone size, CDR3 length, CDR3 DNA, CDR3 protein. The D gene is left open where the match is weak. A row's size may be missing; if present it is once, few, many or a size class.

>TRBV5-1|TRBD1|TRBJ1-1|few|13
TGCGCCAGCAGCTTCCAGGGGGCCACTGAAGCTTTCTTT
CASSFQGATEAFF
>TRBV20-1|TRBD2|TRBJ2-5|NA|13
TGCAGTGCTTCGGGGGGGGGAATTGAGACCCAGTACTTC
CSASGGGIETQYF
>TRBV5-1|TRBD1|TRBJ1-1|few|14
TGCGCCAGCAGGGGGACAGTCATGAACACTGAAGCTTTCTTT
CASRGTVMNTEAFF
>TRBV5-1|NA|TRBJ1-1|NA|14
TGCGCCAGCAGCTGGGGGGCTTCGGGCACTGAAGCTTTCTTT
CASSWGASGTEAFF
>TRBV9|NA|TRBJ2-7|NA|15
TGTGCCAGCAGCGCCAACCCAGGGGTCACCTACGAGCAGTACTTC
CASSANPGVTYEQYF
>TRBV11-2|TRBD2|TRBJ2-3|many|15
TGTGCCAGCAGCTTAAGGCGGGGGGGCCGAGATACGCAGTATTTT
CASSLRRGGRDTQYF
>TRBV7-9|NA|TRBJ2-7|NA|14
TGTGCCAGCAGCTTAGAGCAGGTCTCCTACGAGCAGTACTTC
CASSLEQVSYEQYF
>TRBV20-1|NA|TRBJ1-3|NA|14
TGCAGTGCTAGAGTAGAGGCAGGGTGGAACACCATATATTTT
CSARVEAGWNTIYF
>TRBV3-1|NA|TRBJ2-7|few|13
TGTGCCAGCAGCCAAGGAGTGATCTACGAGCAGTACTTC
CASSQGVIYEQYF
>TRBV4-3|NA|TRBJ2-5|few|13
TGCGCCAGCAGTCTAACCGCTCAAGAGACCCAGTACTTC
CASSLTAQETQYF
>TRBV20-1|NA|TRBJ1-5|NA|15
TGCAGTGCTACTTACGGGGGGTTAGGCAATCAGCCCCAGCATTTT
CSATYGGLGNQPQHF
>TRBV5-1|NA|TRBJ1-4|many|13
TGCGCCAGCAGCTTGATGCCAGGCGGAAAACTGTTTTTT
CASSLMPGGKLFF